Presented here are 30 T cell receptor beta chains from one specimen sequenced in a study of blood T cell repertoires in COVID-19. TCRdb's copy holds only in-frame clones and misses some; the assay was immunoSEQ multiplex PCR. Of over 150,000 clones in the sample, around 87% were seen once. The sequenced material came from peripheral blood. The receptors shown here come from a woman older than 75 with COVID-19, enrolled during active disease.

The chain couples TRBV6-1 to TRBJ1-5, with D perhaps matching TRBD1 (6 bases). Germline assignment: CDR1 MNHNS and CDR2 SASEGT. The CDR3 has 15 residues. V lost 3 bases and J lost 5, with 14 bases in between. The CDR3 region has the DNA TGTGCCAGCAGTGAGGGGGTGGGGGCCGATCAGCCCCAGCATTTT. Translation: CASSEGVGADQPQHF.

V is TRBV14 and J is TRBJ2-7; 11 bases fit TRBD2. This CDR3 region has 18 residues. Trimming took 1 base from V and 6 from J; bases not matched to a gene: 14. Germline CDR1 SGHDN, CDR2 FVKESK. CDR3 protein: CASSQGFSIAGGPVEQYF. CDR3 DNA sequence: TGTGCCAGCAGCCAAGGTTTTTCTATAGCGGGAGGGCCGGTCGAGCAGTACTTC. The whole variable domain, filled in from reference TRBV14 and TRBJ2-7, reads EAGVTQFPSHSVIEKGQTVTLRCDPISGHDNLYWYRRVMGKEIKFLLHFVKESKQDESGMPNNRFLAERTGGTYSTLKVQPAELEDSGVYFCASSQGFSIAGGPVEQYFGPGTRLTVT.

The chain employs TRBV18 and TRBJ1-2; 7 nucleotides align to TRBD1. CDR3 length: 14 residues. V dropped 2 bases and J dropped 6; count of bases not matched to a gene: 6. CDR1 and CDR2 (germline): KGHSH, LQKENI. DNA of the CDR3: TGTGCCAGCTCACCAAGTCGGCAGGGGGATGGCTACACCTTC. It codes for CASSPSRQGDGYTF.

The chain employs TRBV7-9 and TRBJ2-5, with D tentatively TRBD2 (5 bases). The CDR3 has 17 amino acids. V was shortened by 6 bases and J by 4 bases, with 24 bases between the two germline ends. The germline CDR1 and CDR2 sequences are SEHNR and FQNEAQ (reference sequence). The CDR3 loop is CASSPGGGSFLGETQYF. The CDR3 DNA is TGTGCCAGCAGTCCCGGAGGTGGGAGCTTTTTAGGAGAGACCCAGTACTTC.

V is TRBV10-3 and J is TRBJ1-2, with TRBD1 as a possible D gene (5 bases). Germline-derived CDR1 and CDR2 are ENHRY and SYGVKD. The CDR3 length is 15 residues. V was clipped by 7 bases and J by 8 bases, with 23 bases between them. CDR3 nucleotide sequence: TGTGCCATCACCCCGGGGGGACTAATGACCGGAGGCTACACCTTC. Protein product: CAITPGGLMTGGYTF.

The rearrangement joins TRBV12-3 or TRBV12-4 to TRBJ1-1; a weak D match, TRBD1 (5 bases). Trimming removed 5 bases from V and 4 bases from J, with 11 bases in between. The CDR3 extends over 13 amino acids. The CDR3 bases are TGTGCCAGCAGTGGGCAGGGAGGCACTGAAGCTTTCTTT. As protein: CASSGQGGTEAFF.

The chain recombines TRBV23-1 with TRBJ2-7; 7 bases are a match to TRBD2. TRBV23-1 is noted as an ORF with a role that remains uncertain. Trimming cost V 0 bases and J 3 bases; bases outside gene matches: 2. This CDR3 contains 14 residues. The CDR3 DNA reads as TGCGCCAGCAGTCAATCCCCTAGCGGCTACGAGCAGTACTTC. Encoded protein: CASSQSPSGYEQYF.

The rearrangement links TRBV4-3 to TRBJ1-4, with D possibly TRBD1 on 5 matching bases. CDR3 size: 15 residues. The germline V and J ends were trimmed by 4 bases and 8 bases, with 17 bases remaining between them. CDR1 is LGHNA and CDR2 is YSLEER in the germline V gene. CDR3 sequence (DNA): TGCGCCAGCAGCCGCGACGGGGCGGGGGAGGAAAAACTGTTTTTT. Translation: CASSRDGAGEEKLFF.

The rearrangement uses TRBV6-5 and TRBJ1-2, with D tentatively TRBD1 (6 bases). V was pared by 6 bases and J by 2 bases, with 13 bases between. Germline V gene data show CDR1 as MNHEY and CDR2 as SVGAGI. CDR3 length: 14 amino acids. CDR3 in amino acids: CASSRGHTNYGYTF. In DNA, the CDR3 is TGTGCCAGCAGCAGGGGTCACACCAACTATGGCTACACCTTC.

For the CDR3, the DNA is TGCGCCAGCAGCCTCGGACTAGCGGCCAATGAGCAGTTCTTC. Its translation is CASSLGLAANEQFF. The V call is TRBV4-3, the J call TRBJ2-1, with 10 bases fitting TRBD2. CDR3 length equals 14 residues. J gave up 6 bases and V 4 bases, and 3 bases lay outside the gene matches. Germline values: CDR1 LGHNA, CDR2 YSLEER.

The gene calls are TRBV6-4 and TRBJ1-6; D not resolved. V was pared by 3 bases and J by 8 bases, with 14 bases between. The CDR3 runs to 15 residues. The germline V gene encodes CDR1 MRHNA and CDR2 SNTAGT. In nucleotides, the CDR3 is TGTGCCAGCAGTGAGGGTGGCGGGGTGGATTCACCCCTCCACTTT. It codes for CASSEGGGVDSPLHF.

The chain uses TRBV19 and TRBJ1-2; 7 bases match TRBD1. Germline lookup yields CDR1 LNHDA and CDR2 SQIVND (reference sequence). This CDR3 has 14 amino acids. With V trimmed by 2 bases and J by 8 bases, 8 bases remained unmatched. The CDR3: CASSIIPTGNGYTF. CDR3 in DNA: TGTGCCAGTAGTATAATCCCGACAGGGAACGGCTACACCTTC.

CDR3 sequence (DNA): TGTGCCAGCAGCTTAGAGGGACAGGGGGTTCCCCTCCACTTT. The encoded protein is CASSLEGQGVPLHF. The chain combines TRBV7-2 with TRBJ1-6; 11 bases line up with TRBD1. CDR3 length: 14 amino acids. Germline V lookup: CDR1 SGHTA, CDR2 FQGNSA. V trimming: 1 base; J trimming: 13 bases; junction bases outside the gene matches: 3.

The chain joins TRBV29-1 to TRBJ2-3; 7 positions match TRBD1. CDR1 and CDR2 from the germline V gene are SQVTM and ANQGSEA. V shed 2 bases and J 0 bases; nucleotides not matched to a gene: 5. There are 15 residues in the CDR3. The CDR3 spells CSVEILGQSTDTQYF. The CDR3 DNA is TGCAGCGTTGAAATTTTGGGACAGAGCACAGATACGCAGTATTTT.

A single count supports this clone. The rearrangement joins TRBV7-2 to TRBJ2-3; 11 nucleotides match TRBD2. The J segment lost 6 bases and the V segment lost 1 base, leaving 12 bases of the junction unmatched. CDR1 is SGHTA, CDR2 FQGNSA, per germline. This CDR3 comprises 18 residues. In DNA form, the CDR3 reads TGTGCCAGCAGCTTAGTACCGGGGACTAGCGGAGCCTTGGATACGCAGTATTTT. Amino acid sequence: CASSLVPGTSGALDTQYF.

The chain uses TRBV6-6 and TRBJ2-1; TRBD2 might be the D (5 bases). Germline V gene sequence: CDR1 MNHNY, CDR2 SVGAGI (reference sequence). V was pared by 6 bases and J by 0 bases, with 12 bases between. This CDR3 spans 15 amino acids. This chain's CDR3 is CASSPRDASYNEQFF. CDR3 nucleotides: TGTGCCAGCAGCCCCCGGGATGCCTCCTACAATGAGCAGTTCTTC.

The rearrangement joins TRBV28 to TRBJ2-7; a possible D gene is TRBD2 (6 bases). This CDR3 is 12 amino acids long. Germline loops: CDR1 MDHEN, CDR2 SYDVKM. V was clipped by 5 bases and J by 12 bases, with 17 bases between them. The CDR3 region has the DNA TGTGCCAGCAGTCCCCCGGGGCGGGGCGGGTACTTC. This gives the protein CASSPPGRGGYF.

The chain links TRBV7-2 to TRBJ2-1, with 10 bases aligning to TRBD2. After removal of 2 bases from V and 6 bases from J, the junction contained 7 bases not matched to a gene. This CDR3 comprises 16 residues. Germline-derived CDR1 and CDR2 are SGHTA and FQGNSA. This chain's CDR3 is CASSLLAGASRNEQFF. The CDR3 DNA sequence: TGTGCCAGCAGCTTACTAGCGGGAGCGTCCCGCAATGAGCAGTTCTTC.

The rearrangement joins TRBV6-2 or TRBV6-3 to TRBJ1-2; tentative D call: TRBD1 (6 bases). The V gene's germline CDR1 is MNHEY and CDR2 SVGEGT. The ends were cut back, 6 bases at V and 2 bases at J, with 19 bases in the middle. CDR3 length: 16 amino acids. CDR3 loop: CASSQDRTVRNYGYTF. The CDR3 DNA is TGTGCCAGCAGCCAGGATCGGACAGTACGAAACTATGGCTACACCTTC.

This clone was observed a single time. This sequence joins TRBV7-2 and TRBJ1-5; TRBD1 matches at 12 bases. Germline V CDR1 and CDR2: SGHTA, FQGNSA. The CDR3 extends over 17 amino acids. V shed 5 bases, J shed 4 bases, and the junction held 9 bases outside the gene matches. CDR3: CASSPGTGGGWNQPQHF. CDR3 in DNA: TGTGCCAGCAGCCCGGGGACAGGGGGCGGGTGGAATCAGCCCCAGCATTTT.

CDR3 nucleotides: TGTGCCAGCAGCCACAGTCACCCGGCCCGGGAACACCCCAACGAGCAGTACTTC. It yields the protein CASSHSHPAREHPNEQYF. V gene TRBV7-3 combines with J gene TRBJ2-7; D is possibly TRBD2 (5 bases). This CDR3 spans 18 amino acids. V shed 5 bases and J shed 5 bases, with 28 bases lying between them. From germline, CDR1 is SGHTA and CDR2 FQGTGA.

This chain connects TRBV28 to TRBJ2-2; D not certain. The CDR3 covers 13 residues. Germline CDR1 and CDR2: MDHEN and SYDVKM. V was trimmed by 8 bases and J by 0 bases, leaving 7 bases between them. CDR3: CASRAANTGELFF. The CDR3 bases are TGTGCCAGCCGCGCCGCGAACACCGGGGAGCTGTTTTTT.

This chain uses TRBV7-2 with TRBJ1-6, with TRBD1 identical over 8 bases. The junction had 8 bases not matched to a gene; V was cut back by 1 base and J by 9 bases. The CDR3 covers 16 residues. Looked up from germline, CDR1 is SGHTA and CDR2 is FQGNSA. The CDR3 DNA follows: TGTGCCAGCAGCTTAGACAGGACAGGGCAAACTTCACCCCTCCACTTT. It codes for CASSLDRTGQTSPLHF. Supplemented by reference TRBV7-2 and TRBJ1-6, the full variable domain reads GAGVSQSPSNKVTEKGKDVELRCDPISGHTALYWYRQSLGQGLEFLIYFQGNSAPDKSGLPSDRFSAERTGGSVSTLTIQRTQQEDSAVYLCASSLDRTGQTSPLHFGNGTRLTVT.

The chain joins TRBV28 to TRBJ2-7; TRBD2 agrees at 9 bases. Germline loops: CDR1 MDHEN, CDR2 SYDVKM. The CDR3 runs 13 residues. V lost 3 bases and J lost 7; bases outside the gene matches: 4. DNA for the CDR3: TGTGCCAGCAGTTTCGGGACTAGCATGGAGCAGTACTTC. It yields the protein CASSFGTSMEQYF.

The J gene is TRBJ1-2, the V gene TRBV7-9, with 9 bases aligning to TRBD1. J was trimmed by 8 bases and V by 7 bases; bases with no gene match: 8. Germline loops: CDR1 SEHNR, CDR2 FQNEAQ (reference sequence). The CDR3 length is 13 residues. In nucleotides, the CDR3 is TGTGCCAGCACTCTCGGACAGGGGACGGGCTACACCTTC. Protein sequence: CASTLGQGTGYTF.

The J gene is TRBJ1-4, the V gene TRBV19; D might be TRBD1 (6 bases). This CDR3 contains 15 residues. The V end lost 2 bases, the J end lost 0 bases, and 7 bases lay between the germline ends. Germline loops: CDR1 LNHDA, CDR2 SQIVND (reference sequence). CDR3 region: CASSITGSTNEKLFF. The CDR3 DNA is TGTGCCAGTAGTATAACAGGGTCAACTAATGAAAAACTGTTTTTT.

The genes are TRBV20-1 and TRBJ2-5, with 7 bases fitting TRBD2. J was trimmed by 5 bases and V by 3 bases; bases with no gene match: 12. CDR1 is DFQATT and CDR2 is SNEGSKA in the germline V gene (reference sequence). This CDR3 is built from 15 residues. The CDR3 region has the DNA TGCAGTGCTAGTGCTTGGGGGAGGGGAGGGGAGACCCAGTACTTC. Translating gives CSASAWGRGGETQYF.

V usage is TRBV14 and J usage is TRBJ1-4; D is possibly TRBD1 (5 bases). From germline, CDR1 is SGHDN and CDR2 FVKESK. CDR3 length: 14 residues. V was shortened by 3 bases and J by 1 base, with 6 bases between the two germline ends. Here the CDR3 reads CASSHRGTNEKLFF. The CDR3 nucleotides read TGTGCCAGCAGCCATAGGGGAACTAATGAAAAACTGTTTTTT.

The gene calls are TRBV29-1 and TRBJ2-1; perhaps TRBD1 as D (5 bases). Germline V lookup: CDR1 SQVTM, CDR2 ANQGSEA. The CDR3 contains 13 residues. Trimming pared 0 bases from V and 12 bases from J, leaving 15 bases between. The CDR3 bases are TGCAGCGTTGAAGAAGGGGCAGGGTTTGTGCAGTTCTTC. Amino acid sequence: CSVEEGAGFVQFF.

The V call is TRBV4-2, the J call TRBJ1-4, with a weak D call TRBD1 (6 bases). This CDR3 is 16 amino acids long. Germline V gene sequence: CDR1 LGHNA, CDR2 YNFKEQ. V was cut by 0 bases and J by 7 bases, with 15 bases left in between. CDR3 bases: TGTGCCAGCAGCCAAGATCGGGGGGTCAGGGGTGAAAAACTGTTTTTT. Protein sequence: CASSQDRGVRGEKLFF.